The 13 T cell receptor beta chains listed next were all sequenced from one sample in a study of blood T cell repertoires in COVID-19. The table came from immunoSEQ multiplex PCR; TCRdb's copy has only in-frame clones and leaves some out. The top ten hold approximately 7.3% of the sample, which has about 340,000 clones, around nine tenths seen once. The sample was peripheral blood. Receptors originate from a woman between 70 and 85 years old with COVID-19, enrolled during active disease.

This sequence joins TRBV14 and TRBJ2-7; D is possibly TRBD1 (6 bases). The CDR3 has 15 residues. Germline V CDR1 and CDR2: SGHDN, FVKESK. The V gene lost 4 bases and the J gene lost 1 base, with 14 bases spanning the gap. The DNA for the CDR3 is TGTGCCAGCAGCCGCGGACAGAACCCTTCCTACGAGCAGTACTTC. Translating it yields CASSRGQNPSYEQYF.

J is TRBJ1-3 and V is TRBV10-2; TRBD1 is a possible D gene (6 bases). The V end lost 3 bases, the J end lost 0 bases, and 18 bases lay between the germline ends. This CDR3 is 18 amino acids long. CDR1 is WSHSY, CDR2 SAAADI, per germline. The CDR3 loop is CASSDPQGLTFSGNTIYF. The DNA for the CDR3 is TGCGCCAGCAGTGATCCGCAGGGGCTAACGTTCTCTGGAAACACCATATATTTT.

The V gene is TRBV24-1, the J gene TRBJ2-5; perhaps TRBD2 as D (5 bases). The CDR3 sequence is 16 residues long. Germline V gene lookup returns CDR1 KGHDR and CDR2 SFDVKD. V was shortened by 0 bases and J by 2 bases, with 12 bases between the two germline ends. As DNA, the CDR3 is TGTGCCACCAGTGATTTGCTTGTAGCGAGGCAAGAGACCCAGTACTTC. Encoded protein: CATSDLLVARQETQYF.

The V and J genes are TRBV20-1 and TRBJ2-5, with a tentative D call TRBD2 (6 bases). The CDR3 length is 11 residues. Germline V CDR1 and CDR2: DFQATT, SNEGSKA (reference sequence). V lost 4 bases, J lost 5 bases, and 8 bases lay in between. Here the CDR3 DNA reads TGCAGTGCTATTGCGGGGGAGACCCAGTACTTC. Protein: CSAIAGETQYF.

This clone was counted between two and nine times. The J gene is TRBJ2-3, the V gene TRBV6-5; D may be TRBD1 (5 bases). V was clipped by 0 bases and J by 2 bases, with 12 bases between them. The CDR3 is 16 amino acids. Germline V CDR1 and CDR2: MNHEY, SVGAGI. The CDR3 region has the DNA TGTGCCAGCAGTTACTCTCCACAGGTTTCCACAGATACGCAGTATTTT. It specifies CASSYSPQVSTDTQYF.

The rearrangement links TRBV23-1 to TRBJ1-6, with 7 bases fitting TRBD1. TRBV23-1 is known as an ORF, though its function is uncertain. The J segment lost 8 bases and the V segment lost 3 bases, leaving 13 bases of the junction unmatched. The CDR3 has 17 amino acids. The CDR3 protein is CASSHPSYRGVDSPLHF. The CDR3 nucleotides are TGCGCCAGCAGTCACCCCTCCTACAGGGGAGTTGATTCACCCCTCCACTTT.

V and J are TRBV24-1 and TRBJ2-7, with 7 bases identical to TRBD1. J gave up 6 bases and V 4 bases, and 5 bases lay outside the gene matches. CDR1 and CDR2 from the germline V gene are KGHDR and SFDVKD. The CDR3 sequence is 13 residues long. The CDR3 is CATSEQTGSEQYF. DNA for the CDR3: TGTGCCACCAGTGAACAGACAGGGAGCGAGCAGTACTTC.

The V and J genes are TRBV19 and TRBJ2-2, with D hard to call. The CDR3 extends over 16 amino acids. V was cut by 2 bases and J by 1 base, with 11 bases left in between. Germline values: CDR1 LNHDA, CDR2 SQIVND (reference sequence). Here the CDR3 DNA reads TGTGCCAGTAGTATATTCCATCTGAGGAACACCGGGGAGCTGTTTTTT. Residues: CASSIFHLRNTGELFF.

V and J are TRBV5-6 and TRBJ1-1; TRBD1 agrees at 7 bases. Germline trimming cut 4 bases from V and 0 bases from J; bases unmatched to any gene: 6. Germline CDR1 is SGHDT and CDR2 is YYEEEE. The CDR3 is made up of 15 amino acids. DNA for the CDR3: TGTGCCAGCAGCCCGGGACAGTTAATGAACACTGAAGCTTTCTTT. It translates to CASSPGQLMNTEAFF.

The V gene is TRBV10-1, the J gene TRBJ1-1; D might be TRBD1 (5 bases). The germline V gene encodes CDR1 WNHNN and CDR2 SYGVQD (reference sequence). V was shortened by 3 bases and J by 5 bases, with 16 bases between the two germline ends. This CDR3 has 15 residues. The CDR3 reads CASSDGGTGGTEAFF. The CDR3 region has the DNA TGCGCCAGCAGTGATGGAGGCACGGGGGGTACTGAAGCTTTCTTT.

The chain is built from TRBV7-8 and TRBJ1-1; 11 bases map to TRBD1. The germline V gene has CDR1 SGHVS and CDR2 FQNEAQ. The V segment lost 3 bases and the J segment 1 base; nucleotides outside the gene matches: 7. The CDR3 is 17 residues long. The CDR3 protein is CASSLAGTGGENTEAFF. The CDR3 DNA reads TGTGCCAGCAGCTTGGCGGGGACAGGGGGGGAGAACACTGAAGCTTTCTTT.

The chain links TRBV28 to TRBJ1-5; 7 bases agree with TRBD1. Unmatched junction bases numbered 6, after V lost 4 bases and J lost 0 bases. CDR3 length equals 16 residues. Looked up from germline, CDR1 is MDHEN and CDR2 is SYDVKM. The CDR3 sequence: CASSSRQGYSNQPQHF. CDR3 nucleotide sequence: TGTGCCAGCAGTTCACGACAGGGCTATAGCAATCAGCCCCAGCATTTT.

The J gene is TRBJ2-1, the V gene TRBV4-2; 7 bases match TRBD2. Unmatched junction bases numbered 14, after V lost 1 base and J lost 2 bases. CDR3 length: 19 amino acids. Germline CDR1 reads LGHNA; CDR2 reads YNFKEQ. In DNA form, the CDR3 reads TGTGCCAGCAGCCAAGTCCCCCCCTCTAGCGGTTGGACCTACAATGAGCAGTTCTTC. Amino acids: CASSQVPPSSGWTYNEQFF.